The source of this T cell receptor beta chain is a study of blood T cell repertoires in COVID-19. Whole-study context: Some COVID-19 samples were acute and others convalescent; all came from the United States, Italy and Spain. T cells, B-cell-depleted T cells, or PBMCs provided the cDNA or gDNA that served as material.

With 0 bases removed from V and 9 bases from J, the gap between germline ends came to 6 bases. This CDR3 has 12 amino acids. Germline CDR1 KGHSH, CDR2 LQKENI. TCRdb keeps only in-frame clones here, not all; method: immunoSEQ multiplex PCR. The sample contains about 180,000 clones, 80% of which appear only once. The TCR originated in a man in his fifties or sixties who had been exposed to COVID-19. The chain recombines TRBV18 with TRBJ1-5; no definite D call. Source material: PBMCs or T cells enriched from blood (not recorded which). CDR3 in DNA: TGTGCCAGCTCACCACCGAACGGGCCCCAGCATTTT. Protein: CASSPPNGPQHF.